The 7 T cell receptor beta chains presented below share a single source sample, sequenced in a study of blood T cell repertoires in COVID-19. The method was immunoSEQ multiplex PCR; TCRdb's version includes in-frame clones alone and lacks a portion of them. The table has 200,000 to 250,000 clones, more than 75% seen once. The sample comprised PBMCs or T cells enriched from blood (not recorded which). Receptor source: a woman in her forties or fifties who had recovered from COVID-19.

This clone was found a few times. For the CDR3, the DNA is TGTGCCAGCAGCCCCGGGACAGCTGTAATGGGTGTTGGAAACACCATATATTTT. Its protein product is CASSPGTAVMGVGNTIYF. V usage is TRBV9 and J usage is TRBJ1-3; TRBD1 agrees at 7 bases. After removal of 4 bases from V and 3 bases from J, the junction contained 16 bases not matched to a gene. There are 18 residues in the CDR3. CDR1 SGDLS and CDR2 YYNGEE come from the germline V gene.

The rearrangement uses TRBV4-1 and TRBJ2-6; the D gene is possibly TRBD1 (6 bases). The germline CDR1 and CDR2 sequences are MGHRA and YSYEKL. CDR3 length: 17 amino acids. V was trimmed by 0 bases and J by 0 bases, leaving 9 bases between them. This chain's CDR3 is CASSQEQGGSGANVLTF. CDR3 in DNA: TGCGCCAGCAGCCAAGAACAGGGCGGCTCTGGGGCCAACGTCCTGACTTTC.

This sequence joins TRBV30 and TRBJ1-1, with D perhaps matching TRBD1 (5 bases). The CDR3 sequence is 13 residues long. Germline loops: CDR1 GTSNPN, CDR2 SVGIG (reference sequence). Trimming shortened V by 1 base and J by 6 bases, and 12 bases separated the two germline ends. CDR3 protein: CAWSAAGIPEAFF. Here the CDR3 DNA reads TGTGCCTGGAGTGCGGCAGGGATTCCTGAAGCTTTCTTT.

This sequence joins TRBV19 and TRBJ1-5; TRBD1 might be the D (6 bases). The V and J ends lost 4 bases and 3 bases respectively, with 10 bases between them. CDR1 is LNHDA and CDR2 is SQIVND in the germline V gene (reference sequence). The CDR3 loop spans 14 amino acids. CDR3: CASSRGQINQPQHF. The CDR3 bases are TGTGCCAGTAGTAGGGGGCAGATCAATCAGCCCCAGCATTTT.

The chain recombines TRBV18 with TRBJ1-5; 9 bases map to TRBD1. Looked up from germline, CDR1 is KGHSH and CDR2 is LQKENI. This CDR3 is built from 15 residues. Trimming at V came to 2 bases and at J to 2 bases, leaving 1 base not matched to a gene. The CDR3 loop is CASSPGDRGNQPQHF. The CDR3 DNA follows: TGTGCCAGCTCACCAGGGGACAGGGGCAATCAGCCCCAGCATTTT.

V usage is TRBV19 and J usage is TRBJ1-2, with 8 bases matching TRBD1. V lost 6 bases and J lost 3; bases outside the gene matches: 6. The CDR3 has 14 residues. CDR1 is LNHDA, CDR2 SQIVND, per germline (reference sequence). Written as DNA, the CDR3 is TGTGCCAGTAGCCGCAGGGGGCTCGACTATGGCTACACCTTC. This codes for CASSRRGLDYGYTF.

This clone was picked up a small number of times. The chain carries TRBV18 and TRBJ2-1, with 13 bases matching TRBD2. The CDR3 has 17 amino acids. The V gene end was trimmed by 3 bases and the J gene end by 5 bases; junction bases not matched to a gene: 7. CDR1 is KGHSH and CDR2 is LQKENI in the germline V gene. The chain's CDR3 is CASSPIFGLAGDNEQFF. The CDR3 region has the DNA TGTGCCAGCTCACCCATATTCGGACTAGCGGGAGACAATGAGCAGTTCTTC.